Detailed here is one T cell receptor beta chain. No antigen is known for it. No base quality values were provided; no much bigger clone lies one nucleotide off. The source of the sample is a study of OX40 agonist ivuxolimab in advanced cancers. For the study in its entirety: Ivuxolimab was a fully human IgG2 agonistic monoclonal antibody targeting the costimulatory receptor OX40 (CD134). Prior anti-PD-1, anti-PD-L1 or anti-CTLA-4 therapy was permitted, and approximately 39% of dose-escalation patients had received checkpoint inhibitors. In the dose-escalation cohort, 65% to 90% of patients were male, and the mean age was approximately 64 years, with a range of roughly 23 to 85. Partial responses occurred in three dose-escalation patients: two with cutaneous melanoma and one with hepatocellular carcinoma. Intravenous ivuxolimab was administered to patients every 2 weeks at six dose levels: 0.01, 0.1, 0.3, 1.5, 3 and 10 mg/kg. The point of sequencing TCRbeta in the periphery was to test whether ivuxolimab changed TCR sequence diversity and drove clonal T-cell expansion. The paper covers the monotherapy dose-escalation part of the phase I ivuxolimab trial, which included N = 52 patients. Among the roughly 52 dose-escalation patients, approximately 20 had hepatocellular carcinoma, 15 or so melanoma, 9 renal cell carcinoma and 9 head and neck cancer. The full study reports these points: On average, CD8+ T cells showed more expanded clones than CD4+ T cells after ivuxolimab. The antigen specificity of the peripheral T cells that underwent clonal expansion was not determined. Clonal expansion of both CD4+ and CD8+ blood T cells was observed from baseline to week 6 at doses 0.1 to 3.0 mg/kg. In partial responders in the 0.1-3.0 mg/kg groups, normalized peripheral clonal expansion was found to be among the lowest, especially among CD8+ T cells. Low levels of normalized T-cell clonal expansion were also seen in some patients who did not respond.

For sequencing of the TCRbeta CDR3 region, genomic DNA was extracted from the sorted cells. TCRbeta CDR3 regions were sequenced using the immunoSEQ Assay. TCRdb provides this immuneACCESS table in a form limited to in-frame rearrangements. Some clones are lacking; in checked studies, under half of them reflect an unresolved V gene, and why the rest are absent is not known. This sample is represented by 50,000 or so clones; roughly 88% of them were singletons. The ten top clones hold approximately 0.69% of the sample. The trial excluded patients who had a history of autoimmune disease or who were on systemic immunosuppression. Peripheral blood for TCR sequencing was collected from all dose cohorts at baseline, on cycle 4 day 1, and on cycle 7 day 1. Samples were obtained from an open-label, multicenter, first-in-human phase I dose-escalation trial of ivuxolimab. The trial enrolled adults with locally advanced or metastatic head and neck squamous cell, hepatocellular, melanoma or renal cell carcinoma. CD4+ and CD8+ T cells were sorted separately from peripheral blood before TCR sequencing.

Trimming at the junction amounts to 7 bases on V and 5 bases on J, and the germline ends lie 8 bases apart. CDR1 and CDR2 are drawn from the germline V gene: MDHEN, SYDVKM. Its CDR3 holds 12 amino acids, cysteine through phenylalanine. Only the CDR3 DNA stays, 36 bases, in frame from base 1. This sequence originates from an adult with an advanced solid tumor such as melanoma, head and neck, liver or kidney cancer. The chain is assembled from TRBV28 and TRBJ2-2; TRBD2 is a possible D gene, resting on 5 matching bases. Sequenced here: CD4+ or CD8+ T cells sorted from blood, sampled in a trial of the OX40 agonist ivuxolimab. The DNA reads TGTGCCAGCAATTCGGGGACCGGGGAGCTGTTTTTT. It encodes CASNSGTGELFF.